These 31 T cell receptor beta chains were all obtained from the same sample, sequenced in a study. TCRdb recomputed calls from the 5' RACE reads with MiXCR, one row per CDR3 protein. In the table there are 55,000 or so distinct CDR3 sequences, roughly 20% of which are singletons. Tregs were sorted as CD4+CD25+CD127-/low cells. Sequencing was done on a sample of tumor-infiltrating Tregs sorted from the breast tumor. These receptors came from a female donor with breast cancer.

A word on this clonotype: A much larger clone is a single base away; this may be a read error. V and J are TRBV7-2 and TRBJ2-3, with unresolved D. Trimming removed 2 bases at V and 5 bases at J, with 11 bases between. Germline V gives CDR1 SGHTA, CDR2 FQGNSA. The CDR3 consists of 14 residues. The CDR3 reads CASSLSDTRDTQYF. CDR3 bases: TGTGCCAGCAGCTTAAGTGATACGAGAGATACGCAGTATTTT.

This clonotype was counted many times. The chain combines TRBV12-3 or TRBV12-4 with TRBJ1-1; D is possibly TRBD1 (5 bases). The germline V and J ends were trimmed by 5 bases and 0 bases, with 16 bases remaining between them. The CDR3 spans 16 residues. The CDR3 DNA sequence: TGTGCCAGCAGTCCTAGAGCCGACAGCATGAACACTGAAGCTTTCTTT. It codes for CASSPRADSMNTEAFF.

For this clonotype: At one end the junction does not follow the germline gene, possibly because of a read error. V usage is TRBV12-3 or TRBV12-4 and J usage is TRBJ1-2, with 7 nucleotides matching TRBD1. There are 12 residues in the CDR3. CDR3 nucleotides: TGTACCAGCGGGGGACAGCACTATGGCTACACCTTC. Protein product: CTSGGQHYGYTF.

In this sample, this clonotype turned up many times. This sequence joins TRBV4-1 and TRBJ2-7; no definite D call. V was shortened by 2 bases and J by 0 bases, with 8 bases between the two germline ends. The germline gives CDR1 MGHRA, CDR2 YSYEKL. This CDR3 is 14 amino acids long. The CDR3 sequence: CASSQNMRSYEQYF. CDR3 nucleotide sequence: TGCGCCAGCAGCCAAAACATGCGCTCCTACGAGCAGTACTTC.

The sample holds a few counts of this clonotype. The chain joins TRBV10-1 to TRBJ2-5; D possibly corresponds to TRBD2 (5 bases). The germline V and J ends were trimmed by 3 bases and 7 bases, with 12 bases remaining between them. Per the germline V gene, CDR1 is WNHNN and CDR2 is SYGVQD (reference sequence). The CDR3 extends over 13 amino acids. CDR3 bases: TGCGCCAGCAGTGATGGAGGTCCGGGGACCCAGTACTTC. It encodes CASSDGGPGTQYF.

The gene calls are TRBV6-5 and TRBJ1-5; TRBD1 is a possible D gene (5 bases). This CDR3 has 17 residues. Germline V gene lookup returns CDR1 MNHEY and CDR2 SVGAGI. V was cut by 7 bases and J by 0 bases, with 19 bases left in between. This CDR3 reads CASTAKRPGTSNQPQHF. The CDR3 region has the DNA TGTGCCAGCACCGCAAAGCGGCCGGGGACTAGCAATCAGCCCCAGCATTTT.

The rearrangement links TRBV18 to TRBJ2-7; 7 bases are shared with TRBD2. V dropped 3 bases and J dropped 1; count of bases not matched to a gene: 3. The CDR3 consists of 14 residues. Per the germline V gene, CDR1 is KGHSH and CDR2 is LQKENI. The DNA of the CDR3 is TGTGCCAGCTCACCGGGACTACCGTCCTACGAGCAGTACTTC. Translating it yields CASSPGLPSYEQYF.

This rearrangement joins TRBV29-1 to TRBJ2-3, with 8 bases matching TRBD1. The CDR3 has 17 residues. The germline gives CDR1 SQVTM, CDR2 ANQGSEA. The V and J ends lost 2 bases and 3 bases, in that order; junction bases with no gene match: 13. Here the CDR3 reads CSVELETGDSPTDTQYF. For the CDR3, the DNA is TGCAGCGTTGAATTGGAGACAGGGGATAGTCCGACAGATACGCAGTATTTT.

J is TRBJ2-5 and V is TRBV6-5; D might be TRBD1 (5 bases). The CDR3 runs 14 residues. Germline V gene sequence: CDR1 MNHEY, CDR2 SVGAGI. Trimming stripped 6 bases from V and 1 base from J, with 12 bases between. The CDR3 DNA follows: TGTGCCAGCAGACCACATAGGGGCCAAGAGACCCAGTACTTC. Protein product: CASRPHRGQETQYF.

The chain couples TRBV14 to TRBJ1-6; D might be TRBD1 (5 bases). V lost 4 bases to trimming and J lost 10 bases, with 14 bases between them. This CDR3 contains 14 residues. Germline V CDR1 and CDR2: SGHDN, FVKESK. The CDR3: CASSLAGRSSPLHF. CDR3 in DNA: TGTGCCAGCAGCCTGGCAGGGCGGTCGTCACCCCTCCACTTT. The full variable domain, completed using reference TRBV14 and TRBJ1-6, is EAGVTQFPSHSVIEKGQTVTLRCDPISGHDNLYWYRRVMGKEIKFLLHFVKESKQDESGMPNNRFLAERTGGTYSTLKVQPAELEDSGVYFCASSLAGRSSPLHFGNGTRLTVT.

The chain uses TRBV10-2 and TRBJ2-7; no clear D gene. V gave up 0 bases and J gave up 7 bases, with 7 bases separating them. This CDR3 spans 12 amino acids. CDR1 and CDR2 from the germline V gene are WSHSY and SAAADI. In DNA form, the CDR3 reads TGCGCCAGCAGTGAGTCGAGAATAGAGCAGTACTTC. Its translation is CASSESRIEQYF.

This clonotype was recorded many times. The chain combines TRBV7-2 with TRBJ2-5; possibly TRBD1 for D (6 bases). The CDR3 spans 13 residues. V was clipped by 3 bases and J by 2 bases, with 7 bases between them. From germline, CDR1 is SGHTA and CDR2 FQGNSA. The CDR3: CASSFGQQETQYF. DNA of the CDR3: TGTGCCAGCAGCTTCGGACAGCAAGAGACCCAGTACTTC.

The rearrangement uses TRBV24-1 and TRBJ2-1; 8 bases fit TRBD1. Trimming at V came to 4 bases and at J to 6 bases, leaving 4 bases not matched to a gene. CDR1 KGHDR and CDR2 SFDVKD come from the germline V gene. This CDR3 region has 14 residues. Written as DNA, the CDR3 is TGTGCCACCAGTGACCGCGGGACAGGCAATGAGCAGTTCTTC. It specifies CATSDRGTGNEQFF.

This clonotype was seen at least ten times. This sequence joins TRBV7-6 and TRBJ2-7, with D possibly TRBD1 on 5 matching bases. Per germline, CDR1 SGHVS and CDR2 FNYEAQ. The CDR3 runs to 12 residues. Trimming removed 4 bases from V and 6 bases from J, with 10 bases in between. In DNA form, the CDR3 reads TGTGCCAGCAGCTCTACAGGCGTCGAGCAGTACTTC. Translated, it gives CASSSTGVEQYF.

This clonotype turned up a few times. V gene TRBV18 combines with J gene TRBJ2-6; no clear D gene. Germline V gene data show CDR1 as KGHSH and CDR2 as LQKENI. Trimming pared 0 bases from V and 0 bases from J, leaving 0 bases between. This CDR3 is built from 14 residues. The CDR3 sequence: CASSPPSGANVLTF. The CDR3 DNA reads TGTGCCAGCTCACCACCCTCTGGGGCCAACGTCCTGACTTTC.

A few counts support this clonotype. The CDR3 region is CASSPAWGQRRGYTF. CDR3 in DNA: TGCGCCAGCAGCCCAGCTTGGGGCCAGAGAAGGGGCTACACCTTC. J is TRBJ1-2 and V is TRBV5-1; D perhaps matches TRBD1 (5 bases). Per germline, CDR1 SGHRS and CDR2 YFSETQ. This CDR3 is 15 amino acids long. With 4 bases removed from V and 8 bases from J, the gap between germline ends came to 21 bases.

This clonotype was counted at least ten times. The chain recombines TRBV5-1 with TRBJ1-5; D remains unclear. Germline V lookup: CDR1 SGHRS, CDR2 YFSETQ. Between the trimmed V and J ends, which lost 0 bases and 2 bases, there was a span of 6 bases. The CDR3 has 14 amino acids. The CDR3 coding sequence is TGCGCCAGCAGCTTGGACGCGGGCAATCAGCCCCAGCATTTT. This encodes CASSLDAGNQPQHF. Variable domain in full (rest from reference TRBV5-1 and TRBJ1-5): KAGVTQTPRYLIKTRGQQVTLSCSPISGHRSVSWYQQTPGQGLQFLFEYFSETQRNKGNFPGRFSGRQFSNSRSEMNVSTLELGDSALYLCASSLDAGNQPQHFGDGTRLSIL.

The rearrangement uses TRBV5-6 and TRBJ1-1, with 7 bases identical to TRBD1. In germline, CDR1 is SGHDT, CDR2 YYEEEE. The CDR3 is made up of 15 amino acids. After removal of 3 bases from V and 3 bases from J, the junction contained 8 bases not matched to a gene. The CDR3 nucleotides read TGTGCCAGCAGCTCTCCCGACAGGGTGTACACTGAAGCTTTCTTT. Translation gives CASSSPDRVYTEAFF.

This clonotype was seen more than once but under ten times. The V call is TRBV2, the J call TRBJ2-5; 8 bases line up with TRBD2. The V segment lost 3 bases and the J segment 4 bases; nucleotides outside the gene matches: 7. The CDR3 is 15 amino acids. Looked up from germline, CDR1 is SNHLY and CDR2 is FYNNEI. The CDR3 bases are TGTGCCAGCAGTGAGTCTAGCGGGTGGCTAGAGACCCAGTACTTC. The encoded protein is CASSESSGWLETQYF.

Concerning this clonotype: A much larger clone sits a single nucleotide away, making a read error possible. The J gene is TRBJ2-5, the V gene TRBV7-2; 10 nucleotides align to TRBD2. Per the germline V gene, CDR1 is SGHTA and CDR2 is FQGNSA. This CDR3 comprises 17 residues. The V and J ends lost 4 bases and 5 bases, in that order; junction bases with no gene match: 13. This chain's CDR3 is CASSSLSGGAKRETQYF. CDR3 coding DNA: TGTGCCAGCAGCTCTCTAAGCGGGGGGGCCAAGCGGGAGACCCAGTACTTC.

This clonotype has only a few counts. V is TRBV20-1 and J is TRBJ2-7; 10 positions match TRBD1. The CDR3 extends over 13 amino acids. With V trimmed by 2 bases and J by 7 bases, 5 bases remained unmatched. The germline V gene has CDR1 DFQATT and CDR2 SNEGSKA (reference sequence). CDR3 nucleotide sequence: TGCAGTGCTAGACGAGGGACAGGGGCGGAGCAGTACTTC. It codes for CSARRGTGAEQYF.

V and J are TRBV6-1 and TRBJ1-2, with D possibly being TRBD1 (5 bases). V was shortened by 2 bases and J by 12 bases, with 16 bases between the two germline ends. The CDR3 runs to 13 residues. Germline lookup yields CDR1 MNHNS and CDR2 SASEGT. This chain's CDR3 is CASSESNGGKDTF. The CDR3 DNA sequence: TGTGCCAGCAGTGAATCCAACGGGGGGAAAGACACCTTC.

This clonotype was recorded at least ten times. The J gene is TRBJ1-1, the V gene TRBV11-2, with D possibly matching TRBD1 (6 bases). Germline CDR1 SGHAT, CDR2 FQNNGV. The CDR3 sequence is 20 residues long. Trimming cost V 5 bases and J 0 bases, with 28 bases left between them. The CDR3 reads CASSALSLLRAKGVNTEAFF. Written as DNA, the CDR3 is TGTGCCAGCAGCGCCCTGAGCCTACTGAGGGCCAAGGGGGTGAACACTGAAGCTTTCTTT.

This clonotype was recorded at least ten times. The genes are TRBV4-2 and TRBJ1-2; possible D gene TRBD1, 5 bases. Per germline, CDR1 LGHNA and CDR2 YNFKEQ. The CDR3 extends over 14 amino acids. The ends were cut back, 0 bases at V and 5 bases at J, with 10 bases in the middle. The CDR3 region has the DNA TGTGCCAGCAGCCAAGACAGGGCACAATATGGCTACACCTTC. Residues: CASSQDRAQYGYTF.

This clonotype has at least ten counts. This chain uses TRBV7-6 with TRBJ2-7; 9 bases agree with TRBD1. The CDR3 covers 15 residues. V dropped 1 base and J dropped 5; count of bases not matched to a gene: 6. Germline CDR1 SGHVS, CDR2 FNYEAQ. CDR3 loop: CASSLVTGGFHEQYF. The CDR3 nucleotides are TGTGCCAGCAGCTTAGTCACAGGGGGCTTCCACGAGCAGTACTTC.

This clonotype was found a few times. V usage is TRBV6-6 and J usage is TRBJ2-2; D unclear. The CDR3 has 14 residues. Looked up from germline, CDR1 is MNHNY and CDR2 is SVGAGI (reference sequence). The V end was cut by 8 bases, the J end by 1 base, with 11 bases between. In DNA form, the CDR3 reads TGTGCCAGCGAACGCCTAGTGAACACCGGGGAGCTGTTTTTT. It specifies CASERLVNTGELFF.

This clonotype was seen at least ten times. The chain employs TRBV11-2 and TRBJ2-1, with TRBD2 matching 14 bases. J gave up 4 bases and V 5 bases, and 4 bases lay outside the gene matches. The CDR3 spans 16 residues. Per the germline V gene, CDR1 is SGHAT and CDR2 is FQNNGV. The CDR3: CASSPRTSGRYNEQFF. The DNA for the CDR3 is TGTGCCAGCAGCCCCAGGACTAGCGGGAGGTACAATGAGCAGTTCTTC.

This clonotype was seen a handful of times. The chain uses TRBV3-1 and TRBJ2-5, with 8 bases that match TRBD1. CDR3 length: 13 residues. Germline CDR1 reads LGHDT; CDR2 reads YNNKEL (reference sequence). V lost 0 bases to trimming and J lost 10 bases; unmatched junction nucleotides: 4. This CDR3 is CASSQDRQGNQYF. In DNA form, the CDR3 reads TGTGCCAGCAGCCAAGATAGACAGGGGAACCAGTACTTC.

The chain recombines TRBV7-2 with TRBJ1-3; a possible D gene is TRBD1 (6 bases). This CDR3 contains 15 residues. CDR1 and CDR2 from the germline V gene are SGHTA and FQGNSA. V was trimmed by 5 bases and J by 1 base, leaving 12 bases between them. The CDR3 spells CASSKTGQSGNTIYF. The CDR3 DNA reads as TGTGCCAGCAGCAAAACAGGGCAATCTGGAAACACCATATATTTT.

This clonotype occurred a few times. This chain joins TRBV28 and TRBJ2-2; D might be TRBD2 (6 bases). The CDR3 extends over 12 amino acids. With 8 bases removed from V and 7 bases from J, the gap between germline ends came to 11 bases. Germline assignment: CDR1 MDHEN and CDR2 SYDVKM. Written as DNA, the CDR3 is TGTGCCAGCCTAAGACTAGGCGGGGAGCTGTTTTTT. It yields the protein CASLRLGGELFF.

Comment on this clonotype: The missing conserved phenylalanine or tryptophan at the end of this CDR3 makes a read error likely. This rearrangement joins TRBV28 to TRBJ1-2; 7 nucleotides agree with TRBD1. Unmatched junction bases numbered 6, after V lost 7 bases and J lost 4 bases. Per the germline V gene, CDR1 is MDHEN and CDR2 is SYDVKM. This CDR3 comprises 13 residues. CDR3 bases: TGTGCCAGCATTTCTGGACAGGTCTATGGCTACACCTCC. Translated: CASISGQVYGYTS.